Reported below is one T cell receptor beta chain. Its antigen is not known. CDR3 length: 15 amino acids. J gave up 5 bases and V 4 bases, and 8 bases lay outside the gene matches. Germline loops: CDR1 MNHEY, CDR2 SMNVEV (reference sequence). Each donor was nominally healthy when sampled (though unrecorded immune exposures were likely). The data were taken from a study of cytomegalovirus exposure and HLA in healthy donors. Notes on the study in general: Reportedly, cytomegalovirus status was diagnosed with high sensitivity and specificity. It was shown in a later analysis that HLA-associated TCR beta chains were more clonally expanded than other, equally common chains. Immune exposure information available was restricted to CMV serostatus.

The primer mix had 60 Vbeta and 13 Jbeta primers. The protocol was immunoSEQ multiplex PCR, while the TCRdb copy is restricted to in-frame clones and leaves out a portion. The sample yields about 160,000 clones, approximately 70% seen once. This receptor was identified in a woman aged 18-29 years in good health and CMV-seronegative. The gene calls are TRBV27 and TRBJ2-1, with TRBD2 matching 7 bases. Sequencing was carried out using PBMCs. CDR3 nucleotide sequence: TGTGCCAGCAGTTCTCGGACTAGTCTAAACAATGAGCAGTTCTTC. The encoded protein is CASSSRTSLNNEQFF.